Sequencing of this TCR beta chain was carried out in a study of blood T cell repertoires in COVID-19 (dated by TCRdb to the early 2020s). Notes on the research overall: Collaborator samples came from the United States, Italy and Spain and covered acute and convalescent phases of COVID-19. The prospective study material was composed of cDNA or gDNA derived from T cells, B-cell-depleted T cells, or PBMCs. Subjects who had been exposed to COVID-19, were actively infected with it, or had recovered from it provided the deeply sampled blood TCRbeta repertoires that made up the dataset. The repertoires were released in a freely available public database meant as a resource for research on the immune response to SARS-CoV-2. Samples were obtained from the ongoing ImmuneRACE study (first 160 participants) and from about 1,300 subjects provided by 6 global collaborators. Sample metadata almost always included a de-identified subject ID, COVID-19 status, age in years and sex. Where available, HLA class I and class II types were obtained from metadata supplied by the sample provider rather than from assay-based typing.

Whole blood was collected in K2EDTA tubes by collaborating institutions according to the institutions' own protocols. For TCRbeta analysis, collaborators shipped samples as frozen whole blood, isolated PBMCs, or DNA extracted from either of those sample types. TCRbeta CDR3 regions were amplified from genomic DNA using the immunoSEQ Assay, a bias-controlled multiplex PCR. Per the authors' processing: The number of nucleated cells in each sample was estimated from the amplification of reference gene primers within the assay. Sequence reads were collapsed and filtered to measure the absolute abundance of every unique TCRbeta CDR3 rearrangement. Productive Simpson clonality was computed per sample as the square root of Simpson's diversity index over productive rearrangements. TCRdb holds this immuneACCESS table with in-frame rearrangements only. Some clones are missing; in checked studies, unresolved V genes explain under half, and the rest has no known cause. V and J calls and clone size are given by that table; D and trimming were obtained from the DNA. Within this sample are 12,000 or so clones, with roughly four fifths of them counted one time only. Around 3.7% of the sample belongs to the ten largest clones.

Overall study outcomes, separate from this receptor: The quantity of clinical and demographic metadata differed by source and by participant and was supplied without curation.

The germline V gene (reference sequence) gives CDR1 as MNHEY and CDR2 as SMNVEV. At the junction V is shortened by 5 bases and J by 4 bases; bases outside the gene matches: 1. The CDR3 runs 12 residues from the cysteine to the phenylalanine. Of the read, only the CDR3 DNA is kept; its 36 bases are in frame from base 1. Remarks on this clone: This receptor's antigen is unknown. No quality values exist for individual bases; no much larger clone is one base distant.

This chain is built from TRBV27 and TRBJ2-5; 7 of the junction bases match TRBD1. Sequences were obtained from peripheral blood. This clonotype originated in a woman aged 55-70 years with acute or convalescent COVID-19. The bases read TGTGCCAGCAGTCACAGGGGAGAGACCCAGTACTTC. This is translated as CASSHRGETQYF.